This T cell receptor beta chain emerged from a study of CD8 T cell repertoires and HIV-1 epitope variants. Study-wide background: Each of Twenty-five Gag and Nef epitope peptides stimulated a separate culture. 1M T cells were kept uncultured as a baseline.

Germline V gene sequence: CDR1 SGHRS, CDR2 YFSETQ. The length of the CDR3 is 14 residues. Trimming stripped 2 bases from V and 1 base from J, with 9 bases between. Sequencing was performed with immunoSEQ multiplex PCR; in TCRdb, only in-frame clones are kept and a portion is missing. The table has roughly 5,000 clones, 55% to 75% seen once. Notes on this clone: Its antigen remains unidentified.

The receptor was isolated from a male donor with HIV. The sample comprised cultured CD8+ T cells derived from PBMCs. The J gene is TRBJ1-1, the V gene TRBV5-1, with a possible D match to TRBD1 (6 bases). The DNA for the CDR3 is TGCGCCAGCAGCTTACGCAGGGGGAACACTGAAGCTTTCTTT. This codes for CASSLRRGNTEAFF.